Each of the 11 T cell receptor beta chains below was sequenced from the same sample in a study of cytomegalovirus exposure and HLA in healthy donors. The PCR was carried out with 60 Vbeta primers and 13 Jbeta primers. Generated by immunoSEQ multiplex PCR, the TCRdb table keeps only in-frame clones and is missing some. The sample shows 90,000 to 100,000 clones, around four fifths of them seen only once. The sequencing input was PBMCs. Receptors originate from a woman in her thirties or forties in good health and CMV-seronegative.

V and J are TRBV5-1 and TRBJ1-2; D remains unclear. This CDR3 comprises 15 residues. V lost 2 bases and J lost 4, with 15 bases in between. The V gene's germline CDR1 is SGHRS and CDR2 YFSETQ. CDR3 residues: CASSLNTPRGYGYTF. The CDR3 nucleotides read TGCGCCAGCAGCTTAAACACGCCGCGGGGCTATGGCTACACCTTC.

The chain uses TRBV4-1 and TRBJ2-1, with 11 bases matching TRBD2. The V gene end was trimmed by 4 bases and the J gene end by 9 bases; junction bases not matched to a gene: 11. Germline assignment: CDR1 MGHRA and CDR2 YSYEKL. The CDR3 totals 16 residues. The CDR3 here is CASSPIAGLAGTEQFF. Written as DNA, the CDR3 is TGCGCCAGCAGCCCAATTGCAGGACTAGCGGGTACTGAGCAGTTCTTC.

V and J are TRBV5-1 and TRBJ1-4; D is perhaps TRBD1 (5 bases). The length of the CDR3 is 15 residues. The germline V and J ends were trimmed by 3 bases and 11 bases, with 20 bases remaining between them. The germline V gene encodes CDR1 SGHRS and CDR2 YFSETQ. CDR3: CASSSQGSWGGKLFF. The DNA of the CDR3 is TGCGCCAGCAGCTCGCAGGGTAGCTGGGGGGGGAAACTGTTTTTT.

This chain links TRBV6-1 with TRBJ1-1, with 7 bases matching TRBD1. Germline V lookup: CDR1 MNHNS, CDR2 SASEGT. V lost 4 bases, J lost 0 bases, and 2 bases stayed unmatched. CDR3 size: 14 residues. The CDR3 loop reads CASSGQGMNTEAFF. In DNA form, the CDR3 reads TGTGCCAGCAGTGGACAGGGAATGAACACTGAAGCTTTCTTT.

This clone was picked up one time. This chain uses TRBV7-7 with TRBJ2-5; the D is unclear. Trimming removed 1 base at V and 1 base at J, with 7 bases between. Per the germline V gene, CDR1 is SSHAT and CDR2 is FNYEAQ (reference sequence). This CDR3 has 14 amino acids. The CDR3 coding sequence is TGTGCCAGCAGCTTAGGCGGCCTCCAAGAGACCCAGTACTTC. Amino acid sequence: CASSLGGLQETQYF.

V gene TRBV7-6 combines with J gene TRBJ1-5; TRBD1 might be the D (6 bases). Trimming stripped 2 bases from V and 2 bases from J, with 16 bases between. The CDR3 runs 17 residues. Per the germline V gene, CDR1 is SGHVS and CDR2 is FNYEAQ. CDR3 coding DNA: TGTGCCAGCAGCTTAACAGGCCAGGGGTCACGCAATCAGCCCCAGCATTTT. Its translation is CASSLTGQGSRNQPQHF.

This clone showed up just a few times. This chain uses TRBV5-4 with TRBJ1-1, with no clear D. The V end lost 4 bases, the J end lost 0 bases, and 13 bases lay between the germline ends. Germline CDR1 is SGHNT and CDR2 is YYREEE (reference sequence). The CDR3 is 15 amino acids. Here the CDR3 reads CASSAKNLMNTEAFF. CDR3 bases: TGTGCCAGCAGCGCGAAAAACCTAATGAACACTGAAGCTTTCTTT.

The chain employs TRBV5-4 and TRBJ1-2; D is possibly TRBD1 (6 bases). V was pared by 2 bases and J by 6 bases, with 17 bases between. CDR3 length equals 15 residues. Germline V gene lookup returns CDR1 SGHNT and CDR2 YYREEE (reference sequence). As DNA, the CDR3 is TGTGCCAGCAGCTTCCTACAGGGATCGTCGGATGGCTACACCTTC. The encoded protein is CASSFLQGSSDGYTF.

This clone was seen only once. The rearrangement uses TRBV7-6 and TRBJ1-6, with D unresolved. Germline CDR1 SGHVS, CDR2 FNYEAQ. The CDR3 extends over 14 amino acids. Between the trimmed V and J ends, which lost 4 bases and 8 bases, there was a span of 12 bases. The CDR3 nucleotides are TGTGCCAGCAGCTCGGGAAGGGTGGATTCACCCCTCCACTTT. Protein sequence: CASSSGRVDSPLHF.

The chain links TRBV27 to TRBJ2-3, with D possibly matching TRBD1 (6 bases). CDR3 length: 14 amino acids. V gave up 7 bases and J gave up 9 bases, with 20 bases separating them. Germline V CDR1 and CDR2: MNHEY, SMNVEV (reference sequence). CDR3 nucleotides: TGTGCCAGCATGGACAGTAGAGTATTAGGCACGCAGTATTTT. Translated: CASMDSRVLGTQYF.

V is TRBV2 and J is TRBJ1-3; no firm D call. This CDR3 has 15 amino acids. V dropped 4 bases and J dropped 0 bases, with 10 bases sitting between them. CDR1 is SNHLY and CDR2 is FYNNEI in the germline V gene. The CDR3 region is CASSAPTVSGNTIYF. CDR3 nucleotide sequence: TGTGCCAGCAGTGCCCCAACAGTCTCTGGAAACACCATATATTTT.